This T cell receptor beta chain was retrieved from a study of cytomegalovirus exposure and HLA in healthy donors. Germline lookup yields CDR1 MNHNY and CDR2 SVGAGI (reference sequence). The germline V and J ends were trimmed by 2 bases and 5 bases, with 12 bases remaining between them. There are 15 residues in the CDR3. Use of 60 Vbeta and 13 Jbeta primers characterized the PCR. Produced via immunoSEQ multiplex PCR; TCRdb's table is partial and in-frame only. The repertoire has approximately 59,000 clones, about two thirds of them found once; the top ten carry over 15%. Sample: PBMCs. The receptor was derived from a man aged 35-49 years in good health and CMV-seropositive. V gene TRBV6-6 combines with J gene TRBJ2-2; maybe TRBD2 (6 bases). CDR3 amino acids: CASSYERAGTGELFF. CDR3 nucleotides: TGTGCCAGCAGTTACGAGCGGGCGGGGACCGGGGAGCTGTTTTTT.